The 11 T cell receptor beta chains presented below share a single source sample, sequenced in a study of blood T cell repertoires in COVID-19. Produced via immunoSEQ multiplex PCR; TCRdb's table is partial and in-frame only. Counted here are more than 85,000 clones, about 86% occurring once; the ten biggest clones make up roughly 2.6%. The specimen was PBMCs or T cells enriched from blood (not recorded which). These receptor sequences come from a woman aged 45-65 years who had recovered from COVID-19.

The count of this clone is one. The gene calls are TRBV28 and TRBJ1-5, with TRBD1 as a possible D gene (6 bases). Germline-derived CDR1 and CDR2 are MDHEN and SYDVKM. Trimming left V 6 bases short and J 6 bases short, with 12 bases between. The CDR3 extends over 13 amino acids. CDR3 region: CASSRQGIQPQHF. Written as DNA, the CDR3 is TGTGCCAGCAGCCGGCAGGGGATTCAGCCCCAGCATTTT.

The genes are TRBV7-2 and TRBJ1-1, with a weak D call TRBD1 (5 bases). Germline CDR1 and CDR2: SGHTA and FQGNSA. The length of the CDR3 is 17 residues. V was pared by 5 bases and J by 6 bases, with 25 bases between. Here the CDR3 DNA reads TGTGCCAGCAGCCGCGGGGGGGTAGCATCGTTCGGGGCTGAAGCTTTCTTT. Amino acids: CASSRGGVASFGAEAFF.

The chain couples TRBV2 to TRBJ1-1; D is possibly TRBD1 (5 bases). Germline CDR1 is SNHLY and CDR2 is FYNNEI. CDR3 length: 13 amino acids. V lost 3 bases and J 6 bases, leaving 11 bases between the germline ends. The CDR3 DNA is TGTGCCAGCAGTGAGACAGACGTCTCTGAAGCTTTCTTT. Translated, it gives CASSETDVSEAFF. The variable domain in full, with the rest retrieved from reference TRBV2 and TRBJ1-1, is EPEVTQTPSHQVTQMGQEVILRCVPISNHLYFYWYRQILGQKVEFLVSFYNNEISEKSEIFDDQFSVERPDGSNFTLKIRSTKLEDSAMYFCASSETDVSEAFFGQGTRLTVV.

The chain uses TRBV7-9 and TRBJ1-5; D perhaps matches TRBD1 (5 bases). V was cut by 5 bases and J by 6 bases, with 17 bases left in between. Germline loops: CDR1 SEHNR, CDR2 FQNEAQ (reference sequence). This CDR3 region has 15 residues. The CDR3 sequence: CASSPGHEGGQPQHF. As DNA, the CDR3 is TGTGCCAGCAGCCCCGGACACGAGGGAGGTCAGCCCCAGCATTTT.

This clone rates as medium-sized. DNA for the CDR3: TGTGCCAGCACCCCATACACTGAAGCTTTCTTT. This translates into CASTPYTEAFF. This chain uses TRBV21-1 with TRBJ1-1; the D segment call TRBD1 is taken from the table without a DNA check. TRBV21-1 is designated a pseudogene. The CDR3 totals 11 residues.

The genes are TRBV11-3 and TRBJ2-1; possibly TRBD2 for D (6 bases). V was pared by 6 bases and J by 4 bases, with 16 bases between. The germline V gene has CDR1 SGHNT and CDR2 YENEEA. This CDR3 has 15 residues. Here the CDR3 reads CASRQRPRGYNEQFF. As DNA, the CDR3 is TGTGCCAGCAGACAGCGGCCCCGGGGGTACAATGAGCAGTTCTTC. Combining the CDR3 with reference TRBV11-3 and TRBJ2-1 gives the whole variable domain EAGVVQSPRYKIIEKKQPVAFWCNPISGHNTLYWYLQNLGQGPELLIRYENEEAVDDSQLPKDRFSAERLKGVDSTLKIQPAELGDSAVYLCASRQRPRGYNEQFFGPGTRLTVL.

The rearrangement uses TRBV2 and TRBJ2-1; 15 bases fit TRBD2. The J segment lost 9 bases and the V segment lost 10 bases, leaving 13 bases of the junction unmatched. The length of the CDR3 is 16 residues. The V gene's germline CDR1 is SNHLY and CDR2 FYNNEI. The DNA of the CDR3 is TGTGCCATCCTAAACCCGGGACTAGCGGGGGGTGGTGAGCAGTTCTTC. This sequence encodes CAILNPGLAGGGEQFF.

This chain links TRBV5-4 with TRBJ2-7; D unclear. The V end lost 5 bases, the J end lost 3 bases, and 12 bases lay between the germline ends. Germline-derived CDR1 and CDR2 are SGHNT and YYREEE (reference sequence). This CDR3 has 13 residues. The CDR3 reads CASSPRHHYEQYF. In nucleotides, the CDR3 is TGTGCCAGCAGTCCCCGACACCACTACGAGCAGTACTTC.

For this clone: The same CDR3 is also encoded by other DNA sequences in this sample. V and J are TRBV5-4 and TRBJ2-5, with TRBD2 identical over 7 bases. CDR3 length: 14 residues. V shed 0 bases and J 5 bases; nucleotides not matched to a gene: 4. Germline V gives CDR1 SGHNT, CDR2 YYREEE (reference sequence). Here the CDR3 DNA reads TGTGCCAGCAGCTTGGCGGGGGGAAGGGAGACCCAGTACTTC. Amino acid sequence: CASSLAGGRETQYF.

V is TRBV6-5 and J is TRBJ1-1; D gene ambiguous. The CDR3 is made up of 13 amino acids. Germline loops: CDR1 MNHEY, CDR2 SVGAGI. V lost 6 bases and J 6 bases, leaving 14 bases between the germline ends. The CDR3 DNA follows: TGTGCCAGCAGCCGAAGACATTCTGCTGAAGCTTTCTTT. It encodes CASSRRHSAEAFF.

For the CDR3, the DNA is TGTGCCAGCAGCTTAGATGTGGGGCTGGCTGAAGCTTTCTTT. Protein: CASSLDVGLAEAFF. The V and J genes are TRBV7-8 and TRBJ1-1, with D possibly TRBD1 on 5 matching bases. Trimming removed 1 base at V and 6 bases at J, with 12 bases between. This CDR3 has 14 residues. CDR1 SGHVS and CDR2 FQNEAQ come from the germline V gene.